Below are 14 T cell receptor beta chains sequenced from a single sample in a study of blood T cell repertoires in COVID-19. Sequenced by immunoSEQ multiplex PCR; TCRdb stores in-frame clones only, minus some. The sample consists of 150,000 to 200,000 clones, approximately 80% of them appearing once. The source material was PBMCs or T cells enriched from blood (not recorded which). These TCRs come from a man between 45 and 60 years old who had recovered from COVID-19.

J is TRBJ1-2 and V is TRBV19, with 10 positions matching TRBD1. This CDR3 contains 17 residues. V lost 5 bases and J lost 1; bases outside the gene matches: 10. The germline gives CDR1 LNHDA, CDR2 SQIVND (reference sequence). CDR3 in DNA: TGTGCCAGTAGTCCCCGGGACAGGGGTCGAGGTAACTATGGCTACACCTTC. Protein sequence: CASSPRDRGRGNYGYTF.

This clone came up a few times. This chain uses TRBV3-1 (or the pseudogene TRBV3-2) with TRBJ1-6; 8 bases line up with TRBD1. The V gene's germline CDR1 is LGHDT and CDR2 YNNKEL (reference sequence). The CDR3 runs to 15 residues. The trim removed 4 bases at V and 10 bases at J, leaving 9 bases unmatched. The CDR3 DNA is TGTGCCAGCAGCCCTATGGACAGGGCTGGATCACCCCTCCACTTT. Protein: CASSPMDRAGSPLHF.

V usage is TRBV7-9 and J usage is TRBJ2-2; D gene unclear. The V and J ends lost 4 bases and 4 bases respectively, with 10 bases between them. Germline-derived CDR1 and CDR2 are SEHNR and FQNEAQ (reference sequence). CDR3 length equals 14 residues. The CDR3 DNA is TGTGCCAGCAGCTCCTTACAGAGCACCGGGGAGCTGTTTTTT. It translates to CASSSLQSTGELFF. Drawing the rest from reference TRBV7-9 and TRBJ2-2, the complete variable domain is DTGVSQNPRHKITKRGQNVTFRCDPISEHNRLYWYRQTLGQGPEFLTYFQNEAQLEKSRLLSDRFSAERPKGSFSTLEIQRTEQGDSAMYLCASSSLQSTGELFFGEGSRLTVL.

Remarks on this clone: A much larger clone differs by one base, so this may be a read error. The CDR3 loop reads CASSQGPETQYF. The CDR3 DNA reads as TGTGCCAGCAGCCAAGGTCCGGAGACCCAGTACTTC. The chain recombines TRBV3-1 (or the pseudogene TRBV3-2) with TRBJ2-5; D remains unclear. V was pared by 1 base and J by 5 bases, with 5 bases between. Per the germline V gene, CDR1 is LGHDT and CDR2 is YNNKEL (reference sequence). The CDR3 spans 12 residues.

This clone was found many times. The rearrangement joins TRBV29-1 to TRBJ2-3; the D gene is possibly TRBD2 (5 bases). Germline V lookup: CDR1 SQVTM, CDR2 ANQGSEA. CDR3 length equals 11 residues. CDR3 in DNA: TGCGGCTCAGACACCCGGGGTACGCAGTATTTT. Its translation is CGSDTRGTQYF.

The chain employs TRBV4-1 and TRBJ2-1, with TRBD1 identical over 8 bases. The CDR3 extends over 15 amino acids. The trim removed 2 bases at V and 4 bases at J, leaving 4 bases unmatched. Germline loops: CDR1 MGHRA, CDR2 YSYEKL. CDR3 bases: TGCGCCAGCAGCCAACCCGACAGGGGTTACAATGAGCAGTTCTTC. This encodes CASSQPDRGYNEQFF.

The chain employs TRBV5-4 and TRBJ2-7; the match to TRBD1 covers 8 bases. This CDR3 region has 14 residues. Germline V gene data show CDR1 as SGHNT and CDR2 as YYREEE (reference sequence). Unmatched junction bases numbered 6, after V lost 5 bases and J lost 2 bases. The CDR3 region is CASSGRDRTYEQYF. CDR3 DNA: TGTGCCAGCAGTGGTAGGGACAGGACCTACGAGCAGTACTTC.

The rearrangement links TRBV27 to TRBJ2-1; the match to TRBD1 covers 9 bases. The CDR3 loop spans 14 amino acids. The V segment lost 10 bases and the J segment 0 bases; nucleotides outside the gene matches: 4. Germline V gene lookup returns CDR1 MNHEY and CDR2 SMNVEV (reference sequence). The CDR3 DNA reads as TGTGCCACTTCGGGACAGGGCTCCTACAATGAGCAGTTCTTC. Protein: CATSGQGSYNEQFF.

The chain recombines TRBV3-1 (or the pseudogene TRBV3-2) with TRBJ2-3; D gene ambiguous. Trimming left V 2 bases short and J 4 bases short, with 10 bases between. This CDR3 spans 14 amino acids. The germline gives CDR1 LGHDT, CDR2 YNNKEL (reference sequence). This CDR3 reads CASSQTHSADTQYF. The CDR3 nucleotides are TGTGCCAGCAGCCAAACACATTCCGCAGATACGCAGTATTTT.

This chain links TRBV3-1 (or the pseudogene TRBV3-2) with TRBJ2-5, with TRBD2 matching over 11 bases. Trimming at V came to 3 bases and at J to 1 base, leaving 4 bases not matched to a gene. Germline-derived CDR1 and CDR2 are LGHDT and YNNKEL (reference sequence). The CDR3 is made up of 16 amino acids. As DNA, the CDR3 is TGTGCCAGCAGCCATCGCGGGACTAGCGGCCAAGAGACCCAGTACTTC. Its protein product is CASSHRGTSGQETQYF.

This clone was observed a few times. The V and J genes are TRBV7-2 and TRBJ1-6, with a weak D call TRBD1 (6 bases). V lost 5 bases and J lost 6, with 14 bases in between. There are 15 residues in the CDR3. Germline-derived CDR1 and CDR2 are SGHTA and FQGNSA. CDR3: CASSLGQPGNSPLHF. The CDR3 DNA reads as TGTGCCAGCAGCCTCGGACAGCCTGGTAATTCACCCCTCCACTTT. Looking up the rest from reference TRBV7-2 and TRBJ1-6 gives the full variable domain: GAGVSQSPSNKVTEKGKDVELRCDPISGHTALYWYRQSLGQGLEFLIYFQGNSAPDKSGLPSDRFSAERTGGSVSTLTIQRTQQEDSAVYLCASSLGQPGNSPLHFGNGTRLTVT.

The rearrangement links TRBV9 to TRBJ2-1; 8 bases align to TRBD2. Germline CDR1 SGDLS, CDR2 YYNGEE. This CDR3 spans 16 amino acids. J was trimmed by 6 bases and V by 0 bases; bases with no gene match: 8. The CDR3 loop is CASSVVRGGPGNEQFF. DNA of the CDR3: TGTGCCAGCAGCGTAGTTCGGGGGGGGCCGGGCAATGAGCAGTTCTTC.

This clone was observed once. This chain joins TRBV3-1 (or the pseudogene TRBV3-2) and TRBJ1-6, with TRBD1 identical over 8 bases. Germline lookup yields CDR1 LGHDT and CDR2 YNNKEL (reference sequence). V was clipped by 8 bases and J by 6 bases; unmatched bases: 9. The CDR3 runs to 15 residues. The CDR3 reads CASAAADRGNSPLHF. The CDR3 coding sequence is TGTGCCAGCGCCGCCGCCGACAGGGGTAATTCACCCCTCCACTTT.

The chain employs TRBV3-1 (or the pseudogene TRBV3-2) and TRBJ2-3, with TRBD1 identical over 9 bases. Germline V lookup: CDR1 LGHDT, CDR2 YNNKEL (reference sequence). CDR3 size: 16 residues. After removal of 4 bases from V and 2 bases from J, the junction contained 7 bases not matched to a gene. This CDR3 reads CASSPGTGLNTDTQYF. Written as DNA, the CDR3 is TGTGCCAGCAGCCCTGGGACAGGGCTGAACACAGATACGCAGTATTTT.